What follows are 4 T cell receptor beta chains derived from one specimen sequenced in a study of T cell repertoires in cytomegalovirus infection. For these TCRs, the target antigens are not known. TCRdb recomputed calls from the reads with MiXCR, one row per CDR3 protein. The repertoire holds fewer than 1,000,000 distinct CDR3 sequences, roughly 30% seen once, with roughly 12% in the top ten. Sequencing was performed on cultured CD8+ T cells from PBMCs, taken from culture after CMV antigen stimulation. The receptors were gathered from a human donor in good health (CMV status not recorded). Some clones in this sample may be carry-over from other donors' samples.

A few counts support this clonotype. V and J are TRBV6-5 and TRBJ2-1, with TRBD2 as a possible D gene (6 bases). This CDR3 region has 15 residues. The V end was cut by 0 bases, the J end by 7 bases, with 13 bases between. Germline-derived CDR1 and CDR2 are MNHEY and SVGAGI. Here the CDR3 reads CASSYSEGRANEQFF. CDR3 nucleotides: TGTGCCAGCAGTTACTCGGAGGGGCGGGCAAATGAGCAGTTCTTC.

This clonotype was found once. CDR3 in DNA: TGTGCCAGCAGCTTAGCGGGTTCGGTGGCCACCGGGGAGCTGTTTTTT. It specifies CASSLAGSVATGELFF. The chain carries TRBV7-9 and TRBJ2-2; D gene uncertain. Germline V gene sequence: CDR1 SEHNR, CDR2 FQNEAQ (reference sequence). The CDR3 totals 16 residues. V gave up 0 bases and J gave up 4 bases, with 12 bases separating them.

This clonotype was detected many times. The chain couples TRBV7-8 to TRBJ1-2; D unclear. The germline CDR1 and CDR2 sequences are SGHVS and FQNEAQ. CDR3 length: 18 amino acids. The ends were cut back, 7 bases at V and 1 base at J, with 25 bases in the middle. For the CDR3, the DNA is TGTGCCAGCACTATAAGGGCGGGGTCCAGTCAAGATAACTATGGCTACACCTTC. Its protein is CASTIRAGSSQDNYGYTF.

This chain uses TRBV6-6 with TRBJ1-2; D is uncertain. This CDR3 region has 14 residues. Germline CDR1 MNHNY, CDR2 SVGAGI (reference sequence). Trimming cost V 2 bases and J 6 bases, with 13 bases left between them. Here the CDR3 reads CASSYIVRFNGYTF. CDR3 sequence (DNA): TGTGCCAGCAGTTACATCGTGAGGTTCAATGGCTACACCTTC.